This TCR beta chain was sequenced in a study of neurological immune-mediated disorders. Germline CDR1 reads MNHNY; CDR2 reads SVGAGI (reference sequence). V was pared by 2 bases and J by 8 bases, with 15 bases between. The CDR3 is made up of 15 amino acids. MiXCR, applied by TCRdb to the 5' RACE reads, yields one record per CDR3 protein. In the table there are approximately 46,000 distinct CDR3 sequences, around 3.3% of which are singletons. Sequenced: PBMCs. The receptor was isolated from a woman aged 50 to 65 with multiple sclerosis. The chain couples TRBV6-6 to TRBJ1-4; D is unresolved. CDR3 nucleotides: TGTGCCAGCAGTTACAGGCCAGAAATGGGGGAAAAACTGTTTTTT. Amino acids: CASSYRPEMGEKLFF.